The entry that follows covers one T cell receptor beta chain sequence. This sequence may be a read error, since a much larger clone differs from it by one base. No DNA is shown, since the ends of the CDR3 on it are uncertain; the CDR3 is the one TCRdb lists. Termini included, the CDR3 measures 16 amino acids. Per germline, CDR1 ENHRY and CDR2 SYGVKD. The source of the sample is a study of blood T cells in healthy people across ages. The second PCR ran roughly 6 to 11 cycles with a sample-barcoded 5' primer and J-beta primers. Each cDNA molecule carried a tag from a template-switch adaptor that contained 12 random nucleotides. TCRdb re-called the 5' RACE reads through MiXCR, storing one row per CDR3 protein. The sample shows 750,000 to 850,000 distinct CDR3 sequences, around 25% of them seen only once. These records were also assigned to another study, of T cells of mothers and their children.

What was sequenced was blood. The V call is TRBV10-3, the J call TRBJ2-1; TRBD1 was called by the table and not checked on the DNA. The sequence was collected from a boy between 10 and 17 years old in good health. CDR3: CAISESAWAGGNEQHF.